This T cell receptor beta chain comes out of a study of blood T cell repertoires in COVID-19 (dated by TCRdb to about 2020). A note on the overall study: The collaborator samples originated in the United States, Italy and Spain and spanned the acute and convalescent phases of COVID-19. Subjects who had been exposed to COVID-19, were actively infected with it, or had recovered from it provided the deeply sampled blood TCRbeta repertoires that made up the dataset. The material from the prospective study consisted of cDNA or gDNA derived from T cells, B-cell-depleted T cells, or PBMCs. Where HLA class I and class II types were available, the types were taken from metadata supplied by the sample provider, not from assay-based typing. Samples were obtained from the ongoing ImmuneRACE study (first 160 participants) and from 1,254 subjects provided by 6 global collaborators. Sample metadata almost always included a de-identified subject ID, COVID-19 status, age in years and sex. The repertoires were made available in a free public database intended to serve as a resource for research on the immune response to SARS-CoV-2. What the authors observed across the whole study: The amount of clinical and demographic metadata varied by source and participant and was provided uncurated.

On this clone: It lacks a known antigen. No much larger clone is present one base from it, and per-base qualities are unavailable.

Each collaborating institution followed its own protocols to collect whole blood in K2EDTA tubes. For TCRbeta analysis, collaborators shipped samples as frozen whole blood, isolated PBMCs, or DNA extracted from either of those sample types. The CDR3, cysteine through phenylalanine, is 16 amino acids long. The CDR3 DNA has 48 bases and is translated from base 1. V lost 3 bases and J lost 3 bases; the stretch between them is 18 bases long. The germline V gene gives CDR1 as MGHDK and CDR2 as SYGVNS. The immunoSEQ Assay, a bias-controlled multiplex PCR, was used to amplify TCRbeta CDR3 regions from genomic DNA. The original methods were these. Nucleated cell counts per sample were estimated from amplification of reference gene primers within the assay. Sequence reads were collapsed and filtered to measure the absolute abundance of every unique TCRbeta CDR3 rearrangement. For each sample, productive Simpson clonality was calculated by taking the square root of Simpson's diversity index across productive rearrangements. What TCRdb holds here is the immuneACCESS table cut down to in-frame rearrangements. Part of the clones is not present; checked against another copy, under half of the missing clones reflect an unresolved V gene, and the others are unexplained. The V and J calls and clone size come from that table; D and trimming were worked out from the DNA. The sample yields about 520,000 clones; approximately 85% were counted once. The ten largest clones capture about 3% of the sample.

The specimen was peripheral blood. The receptor was derived from a human donor in a cohort sampled during active COVID-19. Here the chain combines TRBV25-1 and TRBJ2-7; TRBD1 might be the D gene, on 6 matching bases. The DNA reads TGTGCCAGCAGTGACAACAGGGTGGGTTTAGGCTACGAGCAGTACTTC. This gives the protein CASSDNRVGLGYEQYF.